The present TCR beta chain was sequenced within a study of T-cell reconstitution after alpha-beta-depleted transplantation in children. V was clipped by 1 base and J by 9 bases; unmatched bases: 10. Looked up from germline, CDR1 is SGHTA and CDR2 is FQGNSA. This CDR3 has 16 amino acids. It was with unique molecular identifiers that the TCRbeta library was prepared. Using its own MiXCR run on the PCR reads, TCRdb lists one record per CDR3 protein. The sample lists around 92,000 distinct CDR3 sequences; approximately 12% were seen once. There are many counts of this clonotype. The material was PBMCs from the stem cell graft donor, obtained from the stem cell graft. The chain employs TRBV7-2 and TRBJ2-3; 10 bases agree with TRBD2. The clonotype was recovered from a human donor who donated a stem cell graft to a child with inherited bone marrow failure. Here the CDR3 DNA reads TGTGCCAGCAGCTTAGTGGGAATCTCTAGCGGGGGCACGCAGTATTTT. Protein product: CASSLVGISSGGTQYF.